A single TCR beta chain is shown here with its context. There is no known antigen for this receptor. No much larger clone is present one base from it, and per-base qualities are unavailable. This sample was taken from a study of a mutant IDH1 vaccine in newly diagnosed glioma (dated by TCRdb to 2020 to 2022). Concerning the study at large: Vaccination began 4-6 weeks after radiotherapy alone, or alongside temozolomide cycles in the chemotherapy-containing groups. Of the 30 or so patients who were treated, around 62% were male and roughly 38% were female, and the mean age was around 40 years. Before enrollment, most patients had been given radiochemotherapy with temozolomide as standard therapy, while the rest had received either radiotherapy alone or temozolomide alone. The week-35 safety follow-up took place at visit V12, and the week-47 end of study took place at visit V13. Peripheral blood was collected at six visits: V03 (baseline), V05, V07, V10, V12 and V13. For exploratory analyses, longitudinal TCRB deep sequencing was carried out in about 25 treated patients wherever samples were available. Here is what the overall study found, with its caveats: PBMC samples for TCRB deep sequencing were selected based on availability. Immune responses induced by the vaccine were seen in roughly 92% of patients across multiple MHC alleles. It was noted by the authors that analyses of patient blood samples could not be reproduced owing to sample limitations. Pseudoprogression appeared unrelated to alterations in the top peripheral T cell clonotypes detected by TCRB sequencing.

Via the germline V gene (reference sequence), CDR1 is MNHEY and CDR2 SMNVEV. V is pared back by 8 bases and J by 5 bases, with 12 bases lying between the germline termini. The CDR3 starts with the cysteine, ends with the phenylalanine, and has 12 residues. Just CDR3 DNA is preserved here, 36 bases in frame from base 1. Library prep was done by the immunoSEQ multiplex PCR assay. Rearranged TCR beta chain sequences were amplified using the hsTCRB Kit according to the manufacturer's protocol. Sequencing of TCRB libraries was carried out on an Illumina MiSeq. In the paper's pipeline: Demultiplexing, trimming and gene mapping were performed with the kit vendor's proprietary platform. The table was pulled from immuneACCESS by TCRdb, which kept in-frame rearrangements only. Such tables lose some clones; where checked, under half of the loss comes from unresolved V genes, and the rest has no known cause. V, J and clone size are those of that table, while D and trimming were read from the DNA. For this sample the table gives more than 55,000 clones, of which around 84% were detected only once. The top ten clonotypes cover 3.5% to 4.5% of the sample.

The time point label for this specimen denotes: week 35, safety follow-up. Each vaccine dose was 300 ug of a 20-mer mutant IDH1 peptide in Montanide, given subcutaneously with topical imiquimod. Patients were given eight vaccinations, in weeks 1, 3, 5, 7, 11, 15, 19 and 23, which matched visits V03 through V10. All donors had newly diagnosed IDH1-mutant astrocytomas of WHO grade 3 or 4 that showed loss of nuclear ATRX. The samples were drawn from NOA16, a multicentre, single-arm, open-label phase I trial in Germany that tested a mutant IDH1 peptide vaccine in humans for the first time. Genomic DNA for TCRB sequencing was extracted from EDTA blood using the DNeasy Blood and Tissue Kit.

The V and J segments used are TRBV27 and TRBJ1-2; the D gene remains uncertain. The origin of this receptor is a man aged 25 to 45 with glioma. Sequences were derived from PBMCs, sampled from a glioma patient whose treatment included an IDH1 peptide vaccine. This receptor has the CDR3 CASGRIAYGYTF. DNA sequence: TGTGCCAGCGGGAGGATTGCTTATGGCTACACCTTC.